The clone carrying this TCR beta chain showed up just a few times. These data originate in a study of blood T cell repertoires in COVID-19. The overall study: Specimens from acute and convalescent COVID-19 originated in the United States, Italy and Spain. T cells, B-cell-depleted T cells, or PBMCs provided the cDNA or gDNA that served as material.

In the study's own analysis: The authors estimated nucleated cell counts from reference gene primer amplification. TCRdb's table, derived via immunoSEQ multiplex PCR, lists solely in-frame clones and lacks some. V and J calls and clone size come straight from that table; D and trimming were deduced from the DNA. Of about 190,000 clones in the sample, around four fifths were seen once. The sequence came from a woman aged 70-85 years with active or convalescent COVID-19. The material sequenced was peripheral blood.

The DNA of the CDR3 is TGTGCCAGCGGGACAGGGATCACCTACAATGAGCAGTTCTTC. Its translation is CASGTGITYNEQFF. The rearrangement joins TRBV6-5 to TRBJ2-1; TRBD1 aligns across 9 bases. Germline CDR1 MNHEY, CDR2 SVGAGI. The CDR3 loop spans 14 amino acids. V gave up 8 bases and J gave up 2 bases; unmatched junction bases: 4.